Shown below are 21 T cell receptor beta chains from a single sample sequenced in a study of technical replicates of blood from a handful of donors. Assay: immunoSEQ multiplex PCR; the TCRdb copy retains only in-frame clones and omits some. Of some 90,000 clones in the sample, 85% to 95% were seen once. Sequencing was done on a sample of T cells isolated from PBMCs. These receptors all come from a human donor in good health.

V gene TRBV9 combines with J gene TRBJ2-1; weak D call: TRBD2 (5 bases). The ends were cut back, 4 bases at V and 0 bases at J, with 20 bases in the middle. Germline values: CDR1 SGDLS, CDR2 YYNGEE. This CDR3 has 18 amino acids. The CDR3 region is CASSRYTRTENSYNEQFF. CDR3 sequence (DNA): TGTGCCAGCAGCCGCTACACTAGGACTGAGAACTCCTACAATGAGCAGTTCTTC.

The genes are TRBV7-9 and TRBJ2-7; 10 bases agree with TRBD1. The germline V gene encodes CDR1 SEHNR and CDR2 FQNEAQ (reference sequence). The junction had 6 bases not matched to a gene; V was cut back by 10 bases and J by 0 bases. This CDR3 contains 14 residues. The CDR3 is CATDRTGGSYEQYF. CDR3 DNA sequence: TGTGCCACCGATCGGACAGGGGGCTCCTACGAGCAGTACTTC.

V gene TRBV9 combines with J gene TRBJ2-7, with TRBD1 matching over 7 bases. V lost 4 bases to trimming and J lost 5 bases; unmatched junction nucleotides: 6. Germline V gene sequence: CDR1 SGDLS, CDR2 YYNGEE. The CDR3 extends over 13 amino acids. The CDR3 bases are TGTGCCAGCAGCCCTGACAGGGCCCACGAGCAGTACTTC. This encodes CASSPDRAHEQYF.

The rearrangement joins TRBV7-2 to TRBJ1-5; no clear D. This CDR3 comprises 14 residues. V dropped 5 bases and J dropped 6 bases, with 14 bases sitting between them. Germline values: CDR1 SGHTA, CDR2 FQGNSA. The CDR3 reads CASSPQVVVQPQHF. CDR3 coding DNA: TGTGCCAGCAGCCCGCAGGTTGTAGTTCAGCCCCAGCATTTT. The complete variable domain, with remaining parts taken from reference TRBV7-2 and TRBJ1-5, reads GAGVSQSPSNKVTEKGKDVELRCDPISGHTALYWYRQSLGQGLEFLIYFQGNSAPDKSGLPSDRFSAERTGGSVSTLTIQRTQQEDSAVYLCASSPQVVVQPQHFGDGTRLSIL.

This clone occurred once. The chain links TRBV10-3 to TRBJ2-2; D is ambiguous. The germline V gene encodes CDR1 ENHRY and CDR2 SYGVKD. The V and J ends lost 3 bases and 0 bases respectively, with 8 bases between them. The CDR3 has 15 amino acids. The CDR3 protein is CAISEYSSNTGELFF. CDR3 nucleotide sequence: TGTGCCATCAGTGAATACTCGTCGAACACCGGGGAGCTGTTTTTT.

The chain employs TRBV7-8 and TRBJ2-7, with 9 bases lining up with TRBD2. V gave up 7 bases and J gave up 0 bases; unmatched junction bases: 4. Germline V gives CDR1 SGHVS, CDR2 FQNEAQ. The CDR3 runs to 14 residues. CDR3 region: CASTLSGSSYEQYF. The CDR3 DNA sequence: TGTGCCAGCACCCTTAGCGGGAGCTCCTACGAGCAGTACTTC.

This clone was observed a single time. The chain has TRBV21-1 and TRBJ2-3; the listed D gene, TRBD2, was not tested against the DNA. TRBV21-1 is deemed a pseudogene. This CDR3 spans 18 amino acids. CDR3 in DNA: TGTGCCAGCAGCAAAGTCCCTAGCGGGGGCACTAGCACAGATACGCAGTATTTT. It specifies CASSKVPSGGTSTDTQYF.

In this sample, this clone turned up a few times. This chain links TRBV9 with TRBJ1-1, with TRBD1 as a possible D gene (5 bases). This CDR3 is built from 13 residues. Trimming left V 4 bases short and J 1 base short, with 8 bases between. The V gene's germline CDR1 is SGDLS and CDR2 YYNGEE. The CDR3 DNA sequence: TGTGCCAGCAGCCGGGGGGGGAACACTGAAGCTTTCTTT. It is translated as CASSRGGNTEAFF.

The chain recombines TRBV29-1 with TRBJ2-5; D may be TRBD2 (5 bases). This CDR3 contains 14 residues. Germline V gives CDR1 SQVTM, CDR2 ANQGSEA. V lost 6 bases and J lost 5, with 19 bases in between. CDR3 DNA: TGCAGCGTGCCGAGGACTGATAAGATTGAGACCCAGTACTTC. It is translated as CSVPRTDKIETQYF.

The rearrangement uses TRBV27 and TRBJ1-2; 9 bases line up with TRBD1. Germline-derived CDR1 and CDR2 are MNHEY and SMNVEV (reference sequence). This CDR3 contains 16 residues. V was clipped by 8 bases and J by 6 bases; unmatched bases: 16. The DNA for the CDR3 is TGTGCCAGCCGCCCCGGTTCTTGGACAGGGGAGGATGGCTACACCTTC. It is translated as CASRPGSWTGEDGYTF.

The chain recombines TRBV19 with TRBJ1-5; 7 nucleotides match TRBD1. Germline V gene data show CDR1 as LNHDA and CDR2 as SQIVND (reference sequence). CDR3 length: 16 amino acids. V lost 5 bases and J lost 0; bases outside the gene matches: 7. The CDR3, as DNA: TGTGCCAGTAGTGACAGGGCTGGGGATAGCAATCAGCCCCAGCATTTT. Protein: CASSDRAGDSNQPQHF.

Written as DNA, the CDR3 is TGTGCCAGCAGAATGGGACATTCTGGAAACACCATATATTTT. Its translation: CASRMGHSGNTIYF. The chain joins TRBV28 to TRBJ1-3, with D maybe TRBD1 (6 bases). CDR3 size: 14 residues. From germline, CDR1 is MDHEN and CDR2 SYDVKM. V was cut by 6 bases and J by 1 base, with 10 bases left in between.

The rearrangement uses TRBV4-1 and TRBJ1-5, with D possibly being TRBD1 (6 bases). This CDR3 comprises 15 residues. Germline V lookup: CDR1 MGHRA, CDR2 YSYEKL. Trimming shortened V by 4 bases and J by 3 bases, and 13 bases separated the two germline ends. The CDR3 DNA reads TGCGCCAGCAGCCCCAACCGGGACAACAATCAGCCCCAGCATTTT. As protein: CASSPNRDNNQPQHF.

The chain couples TRBV5-4 to TRBJ2-3, with 9 bases matching TRBD2. The trim removed 4 bases at V and 15 bases at J, leaving 12 bases unmatched. Germline V CDR1 and CDR2: SGHNT, YYREEE (reference sequence). The length of the CDR3 is 13 residues. The CDR3, as DNA: TGTGCCAGCAGCCGGGGGACTAGCTACCCGCTATATTTT. This gives the protein CASSRGTSYPLYF.

V is TRBV7-9 and J is TRBJ1-2; possible D gene TRBD1, 6 bases. The CDR3 is made up of 13 amino acids. Germline V gene sequence: CDR1 SEHNR, CDR2 FQNEAQ (reference sequence). V shed 5 bases and J shed 14 bases, with 21 bases lying between them. CDR3 in DNA: TGTGCCAGCAGCCTTACCACCGGGACACTTACAACCTTC. Translated, it gives CASSLTTGTLTTF. The whole variable domain, filled in from reference TRBV7-9 and TRBJ1-2, reads DTGVSQNPRHKITKRGQNVTFRCDPISEHNRLYWYRQTLGQGPEFLTYFQNEAQLEKSRLLSDRFSAERPKGSFSTLEIQRTEQGDSAMYLCASSLTTGTLTTFGSGTRLTVV.

This clone was seen a single time. J is TRBJ1-1 and V is TRBV5-4; TRBD1 agrees at 7 bases. The V and J ends lost 4 bases and 1 base, in that order; junction bases with no gene match: 4. This CDR3 has 14 residues. CDR1 is SGHNT and CDR2 is YYREEE in the germline V gene (reference sequence). CDR3 sequence reads: CASSPDRENTEAFF. In nucleotides, the CDR3 is TGTGCCAGCAGCCCCGACAGGGAGAACACTGAAGCTTTCTTT.

Points on this clone: One junction end does not reproduce the germline sequence, and a read error may be involved. In the same sample, other DNA sequences code for this CDR3. V and J are TRBV2 and TRBJ2-7; the D gene is possibly TRBD1 (6 bases). This CDR3 has 16 amino acids. Germline CDR1 reads SNHLY; CDR2 reads FYNNEI. The CDR3 DNA is TGTGCCAGCAGTGCCTTTAGTTGGGACAAATCCTACGAGCAGTACTTT. Protein: CASSAFSWDKSYEQYF.

V and J are TRBV5-1 and TRBJ1-1, with D unresolved. Trimming stripped 4 bases from V and 3 bases from J, with 10 bases between. The CDR3 contains 13 residues. Germline-derived CDR1 and CDR2 are SGHRS and YFSETQ. CDR3 loop: CASSMDLYTEAFF. The DNA for the CDR3 is TGCGCCAGCAGCATGGACTTATACACTGAAGCTTTCTTT.

V and J are TRBV1 and TRBJ2-4; TRBD2 reflects the table's D call only, with no check against the DNA. TRBV1 is a pseudogene segment. The CDR3 consists of 15 residues. The DNA for the CDR3 is TGCACCAGCAGCCAACTAGGGACTAGCAAAAACATTCAGTACTTC. This gives the protein CTSSQLGTSKNIQYF.

The gene calls are TRBV2 and TRBJ2-1; TRBD2 matches at 7 bases. This CDR3 is built from 13 residues. Germline CDR1 SNHLY, CDR2 FYNNEI. CDR3 residues: CASSGEVYNEQFF. The CDR3, as DNA: TGTGCGTCCAGCGGGGAGGTCTACAATGAGCAGTTCTTC. The full variable domain, in which reference TRBV2 and TRBJ2-1 provide the parts outside the CDR3, is EPEVTQTPSHQVTQMGQEVILRCVPISNHLYFYWYRQILGQKVEFLVSFYNNEISEKSEIFDDQFSVERPDGSNFTLKIRSTKLEDSAMYFCASSGEVYNEQFFGPGTRLTVL.

Only one count was recorded for this clone. The CDR3 spells CASSSDSFTDTQYF. The CDR3 coding sequence is TGTGCCAGCAGCTCGGACAGTTTCACAGATACGCAGTATTTT. This chain connects TRBV5-4 to TRBJ2-3, with D maybe TRBD1 (6 bases). The CDR3 contains 14 residues. V shed 3 bases and J shed 2 bases, with 10 bases lying between them. Germline values: CDR1 SGHNT, CDR2 YYREEE (reference sequence).